These 4 T cell receptor beta chains were sequenced from one sample in a study of T cells after somatic rescue of genetic block. Generated by immunoSEQ multiplex PCR, the TCRdb table keeps only in-frame clones and is missing some. The table records 100,000 to 120,000 clones, 75% to 95% of them present only once. The specimen sequenced was peripheral blood mononuclear cells (PBMCs). These receptors were collected from a woman between 18 and 29 years old.

V gene TRBV4-1 combines with J gene TRBJ1-1; 8 bases map to TRBD1. Trimming took 4 bases from V and 3 from J; bases not matched to a gene: 7. The CDR3 covers 15 residues. Germline V gives CDR1 MGHRA, CDR2 YSYEKL. For the CDR3, the DNA is TGCGCCAGCAGCCCAGGACAGGGTTTAGACACTGAAGCTTTCTTT. Translation gives CASSPGQGLDTEAFF.

The chain combines TRBV28 with TRBJ1-4, with D uncertain. The CDR3 runs to 13 residues. From germline, CDR1 is MDHEN and CDR2 SYDVKM. V was shortened by 3 bases and J by 10 bases, with 12 bases between the two germline ends. CDR3 sequence (DNA): TGTGCCAGCAGTTTGGAGGGTTTGGGAAAACTGTTTTTT. Its translation is CASSLEGLGKLFF.

On this clone: The junction departs from germline at one end; a sequencing error may be responsible. The CDR3 DNA sequence: TGTGCCAGCAGCTTAGCCCACTCTCCGGAATCGATGGACTTC. Its translation is CASSLAHSPESMDF. V is TRBV7-2 and J is TRBJ2-7; D is undetermined. Germline-derived CDR1 and CDR2 are SGHTA and FQGNSA. This CDR3 is 14 amino acids long.

The rearrangement joins TRBV5-1 to TRBJ2-5; TRBD2 aligns across 11 bases. Germline trimming cut 0 bases from V and 2 bases from J; bases unmatched to any gene: 6. This CDR3 region has 17 residues. The germline V gene has CDR1 SGHRS and CDR2 YFSETQ. The CDR3 loop is CASSLVSGGASQETQYF. The CDR3 nucleotides read TGCGCCAGCAGCTTGGTTAGCGGGGGGGCCTCGCAAGAGACCCAGTACTTC.